A single sample is the source of the 20 T cell receptor beta chains below, sequenced in a study of cytotoxic CD8 clonotypes in ibrutinib-treated CLL. The data were produced by immunoSEQ multiplex PCR, yet TCRdb's version contains in-frame clones alone and is incomplete. The sample has about 85,000 clones, roughly 77% seen once. The sequencing used PBMCs, collected after 12 months of ibrutinib treatment. The receptors originated from a human donor with chronic lymphocytic leukemia.

This clone is medium-sized within its sample. The chain links TRBV27 to TRBJ2-7, with a possible D match to TRBD2 (7 bases). The CDR3 has 15 residues. V was clipped by 4 bases and J by 7 bases, with 20 bases between them. Germline V gene sequence: CDR1 MNHEY, CDR2 SMNVEV (reference sequence). The chain's CDR3 is CASSWGGPAQGEQYF. CDR3 nucleotides: TGTGCCAGCAGTTGGGGGGGACCCGCGCAGGGGGAGCAGTACTTC.

This clone was counted between two and nine times. The V call is TRBV27, the J call TRBJ1-2; 7 bases line up with TRBD1. The CDR3 is 13 residues long. The germline V gene has CDR1 MNHEY and CDR2 SMNVEV (reference sequence). V lost 2 bases, J lost 7 bases, and 4 bases stayed unmatched. In DNA form, the CDR3 reads TGTGCCAGCAGTTTACGGACAGGTTTTGGCTACACCTTC. Its translation: CASSLRTGFGYTF.

A few counts support this clone. The chain carries TRBV28 and TRBJ2-7, with 11 bases matching TRBD1. V dropped 7 bases and J dropped 2; count of bases not matched to a gene: 4. Per the germline V gene, CDR1 is MDHEN and CDR2 is SYDVKM. The CDR3 length is 14 residues. Here the CDR3 reads CASTRGQGAYEQYF. Written as DNA, the CDR3 is TGTGCCAGCACCAGGGGACAGGGGGCCTACGAGCAGTACTTC.

The rearrangement uses TRBV7-2 and TRBJ1-2; TRBD1 matches at 8 bases. The CDR3 length is 15 residues. J gave up 4 bases and V 5 bases, and 9 bases lay outside the gene matches. Germline V gene sequence: CDR1 SGHTA, CDR2 FQGNSA. CDR3 amino acids: CASSRDRGPGYGYTF. Written as DNA, the CDR3 is TGTGCCAGCAGCCGCGACAGGGGCCCGGGCTATGGCTACACCTTC.

The chain carries TRBV11-2 and TRBJ2-7; D not resolved. Germline V lookup: CDR1 SGHAT, CDR2 FQNNGV. The CDR3 is 13 residues long. The V gene lost 1 base and the J gene lost 4 bases, with 8 bases spanning the gap. CDR3 nucleotides: TGTGCCAGCAGCTTAGGGCAGCTGTACGAGCAGTACTTC. Protein product: CASSLGQLYEQYF.

The chain is built from TRBV5-4 and TRBJ1-4; D perhaps matches TRBD1 (5 bases). The V end lost 2 bases, the J end lost 4 bases, and 12 bases lay between the germline ends. Germline V gives CDR1 SGHNT, CDR2 YYREEE (reference sequence). There are 15 residues in the CDR3. Here the CDR3 DNA reads TGTGCCAGCAGCTTTGGGGGGGAGATTAATGAAAAACTGTTTTTT. Encoded protein: CASSFGGEINEKLFF.

This clone was observed a few times. V and J are TRBV21-1 and TRBJ1-6. TRBV21-1 constitutes a pseudogene. The CDR3 extends over 11 amino acids. The CDR3 coding sequence is TGTGCCAGCAGCAAATGGTCACCCCTCCACTTT. Translating gives CASSKWSPLHF.

J is TRBJ2-1 and V is TRBV5-1, with 9 bases aligning to TRBD2. CDR3 length: 15 residues. Germline assignment: CDR1 SGHRS and CDR2 YFSETQ. The J segment lost 9 bases and the V segment lost 3 bases, leaving 10 bases of the junction unmatched. The DNA of the CDR3 is TGCGCCAGCAGCTACGGACTAGCGCCCCACGGTGAGCAGTTCTTC. As protein: CASSYGLAPHGEQFF.

The chain recombines TRBV5-6 with TRBJ1-6; 7 nucleotides agree with TRBD1. The CDR3 length is 15 residues. V was pared by 4 bases and J by 7 bases, with 8 bases of the junction left unmatched. CDR1 is SGHDT, CDR2 YYEEEE, per germline. The CDR3, as DNA: TGTGCCAGCAGCAGGTACAGGGGTTCAAATTCACCCCTCCACTTT. This gives the protein CASSRYRGSNSPLHF.

The rearrangement links TRBV7-9 to TRBJ1-4; D gene ambiguous. CDR3 length equals 12 residues. The germline V gene encodes CDR1 SEHNR and CDR2 FQNEAQ (reference sequence). Trimming removed 6 bases from V and 8 bases from J, with 10 bases in between. CDR3 sequence (DNA): TGTGCCAGCAGTTCGAGAGGGGAAAAACTGTTTTTT. This sequence encodes CASSSRGEKLFF. The complete variable domain, with remaining parts taken from reference TRBV7-9 and TRBJ1-4, reads DTGVSQNPRHKITKRGQNVTFRCDPISEHNRLYWYRQTLGQGPEFLTYFQNEAQLEKSRLLSDRFSAERPKGSFSTLEIQRTEQGDSAMYLCASSSRGEKLFFGSGTQLSVL.

CDR3: CASSNGAGATYGYTF. The CDR3 bases are TGTGCCAGCAGCAACGGGGCGGGGGCCACCTATGGCTACACCTTC. The chain carries TRBV6-6 and TRBJ1-2; tentative D call: TRBD1 (6 bases). The CDR3 contains 15 residues. V was shortened by 6 bases and J by 4 bases, with 18 bases between the two germline ends. Germline V gene lookup returns CDR1 MNHNY and CDR2 SVGAGI (reference sequence).

V is TRBV7-2 and J is TRBJ1-4; 8 bases align to TRBD1. Germline values: CDR1 SGHTA, CDR2 FQGNSA. The CDR3 loop spans 13 amino acids. The ends lost 4 bases at V and 6 bases at J; junction bases unmatched: 1. The DNA for the CDR3 is TGTGCCAGCAGCTCGGACAGGGATGAAAAACTGTTTTTT. Protein sequence: CASSSDRDEKLFF.

The V and J genes are TRBV18 and TRBJ2-1; weak D call: TRBD2 (7 bases). Germline V gives CDR1 KGHSH, CDR2 LQKENI. V was shortened by 5 bases and J by 8 bases, with 16 bases between the two germline ends. The CDR3 runs to 14 residues. The CDR3 sequence is CASSAGGAWDEQFF. The CDR3 bases are TGTGCCAGCTCAGCTGGGGGGGCCTGGGATGAGCAGTTCTTC.

The gene calls are TRBV4-1 and TRBJ2-5; weak D call: TRBD1 (5 bases). The V end lost 0 bases, the J end lost 9 bases, and 11 bases lay between the germline ends. CDR3 length: 13 amino acids. CDR1 and CDR2 from the germline V gene are MGHRA and YSYEKL. CDR3 region: CASSQDFVQAQYF. CDR3 coding DNA: TGCGCCAGCAGCCAAGATTTCGTACAGGCCCAGTACTTC.

This clone occurred a few times. The genes are TRBV7-2 and TRBJ2-1, with a tentative D call TRBD1 (5 bases). The CDR3 consists of 15 residues. Germline CDR1 SGHTA, CDR2 FQGNSA. V was cut by 3 bases and J by 1 base, with 10 bases left in between. The CDR3: CASSFSGISYNEQFF. The CDR3 nucleotides are TGTGCCAGCAGCTTTTCAGGGATTTCCTACAATGAGCAGTTCTTC. Together with reference TRBV7-2 and TRBJ2-1, the CDR3 gives the full variable domain: GAGVSQSPSNKVTEKGKDVELRCDPISGHTALYWYRQSLGQGLEFLIYFQGNSAPDKSGLPSDRFSAERTGGSVSTLTIQRTQQEDSAVYLCASSFSGISYNEQFFGPGTRLTVL.

This chain uses TRBV19 with TRBJ1-1; D perhaps matches TRBD1 (6 bases). Trimming pared 6 bases from V and 1 base from J, leaving 9 bases between. The germline CDR1 and CDR2 sequences are LNHDA and SQIVND (reference sequence). This CDR3 contains 13 residues. CDR3 region: CASRDSPNTEAFF. The CDR3 DNA sequence: TGTGCCAGTAGGGACAGTCCGAACACTGAAGCTTTCTTT.

The CDR3 DNA is TGTGCCAGCAGTTTAACGGGGGTCTATGGCTACACCTTC. Its protein is CASSLTGVYGYTF. This rearrangement joins TRBV28 to TRBJ1-2; D possibly corresponds to TRBD1 (5 bases). Germline CDR1 reads MDHEN; CDR2 reads SYDVKM. V was clipped by 2 bases and J by 4 bases, with 8 bases between them. This CDR3 is 13 amino acids long.

The rearrangement links TRBV5-6 to TRBJ1-1, with a possible D match to TRBD1 (6 bases). CDR3 length: 15 amino acids. The V and J ends lost 3 bases and 0 bases respectively, with 12 bases between them. From germline, CDR1 is SGHDT and CDR2 YYEEEE. The CDR3 DNA is TGTGCCAGCAGCTCCCGACAGGCCATGAACACTGAAGCTTTCTTT. It translates to CASSSRQAMNTEAFF. The whole variable domain, remainder taken from reference TRBV5-6 and TRBJ1-1, is DAGVTQSPTHLIKTRGQQVTLRCSPKSGHDTVSWYQQALGQGPQFIFQYYEEEERQRGNFPDRFSGHQFPNYSSELNVNALLLGDSALYLCASSSRQAMNTEAFFGQGTRLTVV.

The chain uses TRBV7-3 and TRBJ2-2; weak D call: TRBD1 (6 bases). V lost 2 bases and J 2 bases, leaving 12 bases between the germline ends. The CDR3 is 16 residues long. CDR1 and CDR2 (germline): SGHTA, FQGTGA. CDR3 in amino acids: CASSLWGPGNTGELFF. CDR3 nucleotides: TGTGCCAGCAGCTTATGGGGGCCGGGAAACACCGGGGAGCTGTTTTTT.

The chain employs TRBV2 and TRBJ2-2; TRBD2 is a possible D gene (5 bases). V lost 6 bases and J 7 bases, leaving 9 bases between the germline ends. CDR1 is SNHLY and CDR2 is FYNNEI in the germline V gene. This CDR3 comprises 12 residues. The CDR3 region is CASRVEGGELFF. In DNA form, the CDR3 reads TGTGCCAGCAGGGTAGAGGGCGGGGAGCTGTTTTTT.